This record covers a single TCR beta chain. The antigen it recognizes is unknown. No base quality values were provided; no much bigger clone lies one nucleotide off. The donors were healthy, HIV-negative adults with no recently reported acute infections or vaccinations. Every donor was a Caucasian adult residing in Nashville, Tennessee, USA. CD8 memory samples consisted of magnetically selected CD45RO+ cells combined with CCR7-negative CD45RA+ effector memory (TemRA) cells. After blood collection by leukapheresis, PBMCs were isolated using Ficoll-Histopaque density gradient centrifugation and then cryopreserved in the vapor phase of liquid nitrogen. Purity and quantity of every magnetically sorted T cell population were checked by analytical flow cytometry. Genomic DNA was isolated from every sorted fraction and measured by UV absorbance on a Nanodrop 2000c. This record comes from a study of shared clonotypes between healthy human individuals (TCRdb year 2020). About the study as a whole: The cohort included three men and a couple of women between 18 and 49 years of age. For each donor, three plates each were used for CD4 naive and CD4 memory, two plates were used for CD8 naive, and one plate was used for CD8 memory. Blood TCR repertoires of about 5 healthy adults were deeply sequenced to estimate repertoire size and the extent of clonotype sharing between individuals. Different laboratories and diverse techniques were used to prepare libraries and sequence TCR repertoires, to increase sequencing depth and limit assay-specific biases. Leukapheresis yielded between about 0.85 and 9 billion PBMCs per donor.

Using the deep immunoSEQ assay, TCR CDR3 regions were amplified from genomic DNA by multiplex PCR. Genomic DNA extracted from each cell subset was distributed evenly over all wells of several immunoSEQ 96-well plates, and each plate served as one replicate. Each replicate PCR for sorted subsets received around 200 ng genomic DNA, equal to some 32,000 T cell genomes. Purified libraries were quantified with a Qubit 3.0 fluorometer, sized on a Bioanalyzer 2100, and re-quantified with the KAPA Library Quantification kit. Every immunoSEQ 96-well plate was sequenced on a separate single-read 150-cycle Illumina NextSeq 550 flow cell. The original methods were these. Because the immunoSEQ output included only junctional sequences and no quality scores, the filtering could not be the same as the filtering used for full-length reads. To assign V/J genes and CDR3, sequences were annotated using PyIR, a Python wrapper for IgBLAST v1.9, with IMGT germline references. Reads were removed for weak V/J assignments (E-value above 1e-6), missing CDR3, stop codons, out-of-frame junctions, or ambiguous translated residues. V3J clonotypes were defined as sequences sharing an identical inferred V gene, J gene, and CDR3 amino acid sequence. Percentage overlap between repertoires was calculated by dividing the number of shared unique clonotypes by the size of the smaller repertoire. Repertoire richness was assessed with RTK rarefaction, the Chao1 estimator, and Recon v2.1 estimates of unobserved clonotypes. Generation probabilities were computed with OLGA for all TCRbeta clonotypes obtained by the gDNA method from several donors. The table comes from immuneACCESS by way of TCRdb, which keeps in-frame sequences with V and J called. Part of the clones is missing from these tables; in studies checked, under half for an unresolved V gene and the rest for unknown reasons. V, J and clone size are those of that table, while D and trimming were read from the DNA. The sample records about 380,000 clones, just over 95% of which are singletons. The biggest ten clones account for 0.32% of the sample.

The investigation overall reported the following: Based on pairwise subsampling, the degree of clonotype sharing among donors was expected to be affected by sequencing depth. The small number of donors limited the genetic and exposure-history diversity represented. Even with the large sequencing depth, rarefaction of the sorted-subset datasets indicated that sequencing was incomplete. Across a handful of donors, around 5.4% of naive CD4, around 3.3% of naive CD8, about 2% of memory CD4, and approximately 0.42% of memory CD8 clonotypes were shared. Estimated clonotype richness was generally larger for naive than for memory subsets. Compared with non-shared clonotypes, clonotypes shared by all four sorted-subset donors had higher generation probabilities. Only blood was sampled, and tissue TCR repertoires likely differ from those in blood.

V is trimmed back by 0 bases and J by 2 bases, and the junction contains 4 bases that no gene match accounts for. Including cysteine and phenylalanine, the CDR3 has 15 amino acids. The entry retains the CDR3 DNA only, 45 bases that are in frame from base 1. Based on the germline V gene, the CDR1 and CDR2 sequences are SGHDT and YYEEEE. This clonotype was sampled from a young man in good health. The rearrangement combines TRBV5-6 with TRBJ2-5; the central 7 bases match TRBD2. Source material: memory CD8+ T cells sorted from blood. What the cell subset or site label conveys for this sample: CD45RO+ cells pooled with CCR7-negative TemRA cells. The CDR3 reads as follows: CASSLAGGIQETQYF. The DNA reads as follows: TGTGCCAGCAGCTTGGCCGGGGGGATTCAAGAGACCCAGTACTTC.